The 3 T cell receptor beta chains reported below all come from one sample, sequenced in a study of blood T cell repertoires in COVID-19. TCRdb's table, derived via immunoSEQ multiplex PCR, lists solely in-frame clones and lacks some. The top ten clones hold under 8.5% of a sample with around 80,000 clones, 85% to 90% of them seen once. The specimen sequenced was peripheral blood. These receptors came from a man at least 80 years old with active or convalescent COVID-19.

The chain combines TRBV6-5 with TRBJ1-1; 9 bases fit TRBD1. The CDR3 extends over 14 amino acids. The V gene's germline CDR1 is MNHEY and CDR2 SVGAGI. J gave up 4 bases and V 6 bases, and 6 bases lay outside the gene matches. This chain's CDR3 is CASSRSTGGTEAFF. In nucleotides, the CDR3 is TGTGCCAGCAGCCGATCGACAGGGGGCACTGAAGCTTTCTTT.

The CDR3 nucleotides are TGTGCCAGCAGCTTATCCCATGGCAATTCACCCCTCCACTTT. Its protein product is CASSLSHGNSPLHF. The chain carries TRBV5-5 and TRBJ1-6; D unresolved. From germline, CDR1 is SGHKS and CDR2 YYEKEE (reference sequence). This CDR3 has 14 amino acids. Deletions cut 2 bases from V and 7 bases from J, with 10 bases between.

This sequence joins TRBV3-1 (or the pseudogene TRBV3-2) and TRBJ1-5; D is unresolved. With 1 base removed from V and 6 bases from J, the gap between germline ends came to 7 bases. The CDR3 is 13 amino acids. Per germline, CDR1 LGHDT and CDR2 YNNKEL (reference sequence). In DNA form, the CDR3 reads TGTGCCAGCAGCCAAGGCGGGTCTCAGCCCCAGCATTTT. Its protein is CASSQGGSQPQHF.